The sequence of this T cell receptor (beta chain) was determined in a study of long-term antiretroviral therapy in people with HIV. Every one of the donors gave at least one pre-ART PBMC sample and at least two post-ART PBMC samples. Study findings and constraints: Diversity measured after ART increased yet remained under transplant donor controls.

V was cut by 3 bases and J by 2 bases, with 17 bases left in between. The CDR3 runs to 17 residues. Germline-derived CDR1 and CDR2 are SGHTA and FQGNSA. In this sample, this clone turned up a few times. What it recognizes is unknown. At survey level, the immunoSEQ assay was run in its v3.0 version. Sequencing was intended to reach roughly 40,000-50,000 T-cell genomes per sample. This table comes from immunoSEQ multiplex PCR, and its TCRdb copy is limited to in-frame clones, with some not included. The sample carries about 22,000 clones, 86% recorded once. This receptor was obtained from a man in his sixties with HIV. Sample: unsorted PBMCs, taken 1.3 years after starting antiretroviral therapy. The rearrangement uses TRBV7-2 and TRBJ1-5; possible D gene TRBD1, 5 bases. The CDR3 nucleotides read TGTGCCAGCAGCTTTGGGGGGACGAGTAAGGGCAATCAGCCCCAGCATTTT. Residues: CASSFGGTSKGNQPQHF. The variable domain in full, completed from reference TRBV7-2 and TRBJ1-5, reads GAGVSQSPSNKVTEKGKDVELRCDPISGHTALYWYRQSLGQGLEFLIYFQGNSAPDKSGLPSDRFSAERTGGSVSTLTIQRTQQEDSAVYLCASSFGGTSKGNQPQHFGDGTRLSIL.